This is a list of T cell receptor beta chains from one sample in a study of T cells after posttransplantation cyclophosphamide. The assay was immunoSEQ multiplex PCR, and TCRdb's table has in-frame clones only and misses some. The sample holds over 20,000 clones, 80% to 90% seen once. The sample here was PBMCs, taken roughly a year after allogeneic stem cell transplant with calcineurin inhibitor and methotrexate. The source of these receptors is a female patient in her thirties or forties who received an allogeneic stem cell transplant from an unrelated donor, was CMV-positive, and had acute and chronic GVHD. Certain T cells may be donor cells from the graft. Each CDR3 is given without its conserved first and last residue.

>TRBV18|TRBJ1-5
ASSPGTGSSNQPQH
>TRBV2|TRBJ2-1
ASSSSGIKQF
>TRBV5-1|TRBJ1-5
ASSFGGENQPQH
>TRBV15|TRBJ1-4
ATSRVTGGVGEKLF
>TRBV7-9|TRBJ1-3
ASSPQTAGNTIY
>TRBV5-6|TRBJ1-5
ASSLMDARRVNQPQH
>TRBV19|TRBJ2-7
ASSLTGFSHEQY
>TRBV19|TRBJ2-5
AIYLGGRRAQY
>TRBV5-1|TRBJ2-3
ASSDQRGDTQY
>TRBV2|TRBJ2-3
ATDTRGGTSRGTDTQY
>TRBV5-1|TRBJ2-7
ASSPGLAGGPDIEQY
>TRBV6-1|TRBJ1-6
ASSDTQRLDNSPLH
>TRBV18|TRBJ2-3
ASSEDTQY
>TRBV15|TRBJ2-1
ATSRRSSPVRGFLNEQF
>TRBV5-6|TRBJ1-5
ASSRQFNQPQH
>TRBV11-2|TRBJ2-5
ASSLDATGTQETQY
>TRBV13|TRBJ1-5
ASSSRGDSDQPQH
>TRBV5-6|TRBJ2-7
ASSTGSYEQY
>TRBV11-2|TRBJ2-7
ASRNGPRDMAYEQY
>TRBV29-1|TRBJ2-7
SVEDLNEQY
>TRBV6-5|TRBJ1-3
ASSYSALGTRNTIY
>TRBV28|TRBJ2-7
ASSSPSTGSSYEQY
>TRBV28|TRBJ1-1
ASSLGDRGNTEAF
>TRBV9|TRBJ1-3
ASSPGFSGNTIY
>TRBV19|TRBJ1-1
ASQEREDNTEAF
>TRBV29-1|TRBJ2-1
SHEREGNLLIRNEQF
>TRBV6-5|TRBJ2-5
ASRGRGGQETQY
>TRBV19|TRBJ2-7
ASSIVTSTLNEQY
>TRBV19|TRBJ2-5
ASSLRQRQETQY
>TRBV5-1|TRBJ2-7
ASRVGLVSYEQY
>TRBV4-3|TRBJ2-3
ASSQGWRERADTQY
>TRBV5-1|TRBJ1-1
ASSLGTSEAF
>TRBV30|TRBJ2-1
AWDRGGTDEQF
>TRBV10-3|TRBJ2-7
ASRHSPHSTGPYEQY
>TRBV4-3|TRBJ2-7
ASSPRQGVGYEQY
>TRBV5-1|TRBJ1-1
ASSKGLNTEAF
>TRBV27|TRBJ1-4
ASSLRPMGGLRAEKLF
>TRBV13|TRBJ2-7
ASSPNRRAYEQY
>TRBV6-6|TRBJ2-1
ASAGLATYNEQF
>TRBV11-2|TRBJ1-4
ASSQGQRDEKLF
>TRBV9|TRBJ2-5
ASSVGDRDKGETQY
>TRBV2|TRBJ2-7
ASRLDYEQY
>TRBV6-5|TRBJ1-2
ASSGRQGVDGYT
>TRBV5-1|TRBJ2-3
ASSFRGYGTDTQY
>TRBV7-9|TRBJ1-5
ASSRAGTDQPQH
>TRBV7-6|TRBJ2-2
ASSLGWPFGQGITGELF
>TRBV7-8|TRBJ2-1
ASSPAGVHNEQF
>TRBV29-1|TRBJ1-1
SVVHRDRGYDTEAF
>TRBV7-6|TRBJ2-7
ASSPQTAYEQY
>TRBV14|TRBJ1-2
AITSPRGYGYT
>TRBV9|TRBJ1-2
ASSPSHFLRDTGYT
>TRBV7-9|TRBJ1-5
ASSLVGVGNQPQH
>TRBV19|TRBJ2-6
ASSAGANVLT
>TRBV7-2|TRBJ2-7
ASSLWVGTGSSEQY